What follows are 32 T cell receptor beta chains derived from one specimen sequenced in a study of cytomegalovirus exposure and HLA in healthy donors. Primers for the PCR totalled 60 Vbeta and 13 Jbeta. Repertoires were generated with immunoSEQ multiplex PCR, while TCRdb's copy carries only in-frame clones and drops some. The sample has 100,000 to 150,000 clones; about 78% are singletons. Source material: PBMCs. Every receptor here comes from a female donor in good health and CMV-seronegative.

V usage is TRBV5-1 and J usage is TRBJ2-5; 11 bases map to TRBD2. The CDR3 has 16 residues. From germline, CDR1 is SGHRS and CDR2 YFSETQ. With V trimmed by 0 bases and J by 2 bases, 3 bases remained unmatched. The CDR3 DNA reads TGCGCCAGCAGCTTGGGGGGGACTAGCGGTCAAGAGACCCAGTACTTC. Residues: CASSLGGTSGQETQYF.

This rearrangement joins TRBV20-1 to TRBJ1-2; D gene ambiguous. Per germline, CDR1 DFQATT and CDR2 SNEGSKA (reference sequence). Deletions cut 5 bases from V and 8 bases from J, with 12 bases between. The CDR3 sequence is 11 residues long. CDR3 protein: CSARLARGYTF. Written as DNA, the CDR3 is TGCAGTGCTCGACTTGCTCGGGGCTACACCTTC.

This chain connects TRBV7-2 to TRBJ2-1, with 10 bases identical to TRBD2. CDR3 length: 13 amino acids. Per germline, CDR1 SGHTA and CDR2 FQGNSA. V was pared by 5 bases and J by 13 bases, with 8 bases of the junction left unmatched. The CDR3 DNA reads as TGTGCCAGCAGCCCGATCCTAGCGGGAGTTCAGTTCTTC. This encodes CASSPILAGVQFF.

V gene TRBV5-1 combines with J gene TRBJ2-3, with 12 bases matching TRBD2. This CDR3 region has 18 residues. Germline CDR1 reads SGHRS; CDR2 reads YFSETQ. V lost 3 bases to trimming and J lost 3 bases; unmatched junction nucleotides: 11. The CDR3 coding sequence is TGCGCCAGCAGCTCTGGGACTAGCGGGCCCCGAGGAACAGATACGCAGTATTTT. Translated, it gives CASSSGTSGPRGTDTQYF.

The genes are TRBV4-1 and TRBJ1-2, with 7 positions matching TRBD1. CDR3 size: 17 residues. From germline, CDR1 is MGHRA and CDR2 YSYEKL. V shed 1 base and J 3 bases; nucleotides not matched to a gene: 11. Here the CDR3 reads CASSQGFFRQGYYGYTF. The CDR3 DNA reads TGCGCCAGCAGCCAAGGTTTCTTTAGACAGGGCTACTATGGCTACACCTTC.

V is TRBV5-4 and J is TRBJ2-5; 14 bases fit TRBD2. Germline-derived CDR1 and CDR2 are SGHNT and YYREEE (reference sequence). The CDR3 is 17 residues long. J was trimmed by 5 bases and V by 4 bases; bases with no gene match: 10. The CDR3 DNA follows: TGTGCCAGCAGCCCGGGACTAGCGGGAGTTCTTAGGGAGACCCAGTACTTC. Its protein product is CASSPGLAGVLRETQYF. Full variable domain (remainder filled in from reference TRBV5-4 and TRBJ2-5): ETGVTQSPTHLIKTRGQQVTLRCSSQSGHNTVSWYQQALGQGPQFIFQYYREEENGRGNFPPRFSGLQFPNYSSELNVNALELDDSALYLCASSPGLAGVLRETQYFGPGTRLLVL.

This chain connects TRBV9 to TRBJ2-1; 11 positions agree with TRBD1. Looked up from germline, CDR1 is SGDLS and CDR2 is YYNGEE. The CDR3 consists of 15 residues. With 5 bases clipped from V and 3 bases from J, the junction kept 4 bases outside the gene matches. CDR3 residues: CASSGQGANYNEQFF. The CDR3 DNA reads as TGTGCCAGCAGTGGACAGGGGGCTAACTACAATGAGCAGTTCTTC. Complete variable domain (other parts from reference TRBV9 and TRBJ2-1): DSGVTQTPKHLITATGQRVTLRCSPRSGDLSVYWYQQSLDQGLQFLIQYYNGEERAKGNILERFSAQQFPDLHSELNLSSLELGDSALYFCASSGQGANYNEQFFGPGTRLTVL.

This clone was picked up a small number of times. The chain uses TRBV2 and TRBJ2-1, with D possibly matching TRBD2 (8 bases). The CDR3 has 15 residues. Germline V gene data show CDR1 as SNHLY and CDR2 as FYNNEI. The germline V and J ends were trimmed by 6 bases and 4 bases, with 16 bases remaining between them. The CDR3 reads CASSQGGGGYNEQFF. As DNA, the CDR3 is TGTGCCAGCAGCCAGGGGGGCGGGGGGTACAATGAGCAGTTCTTC.

This clone was detected once. The chain has TRBV27 and TRBJ2-7, with 7 bases aligning to TRBD2. V trimming: 2 bases; J trimming: 0 bases; junction bases outside the gene matches: 1. There are 14 residues in the CDR3. Germline-derived CDR1 and CDR2 are MNHEY and SMNVEV (reference sequence). The CDR3 DNA reads TGTGCCAGCAGTTTAACTAGCGACTCCTACGAGCAGTACTTC. Protein: CASSLTSDSYEQYF.

On this clone itself: Other DNA sequences in this sample translate to the same CDR3. The rearrangement uses TRBV19 and TRBJ1-5, with 7 bases lining up with TRBD1. The CDR3 has 15 amino acids. Germline CDR1 is LNHDA and CDR2 is SQIVND (reference sequence). V shed 3 bases, J shed 0 bases, and the junction held 2 bases outside the gene matches. CDR3 loop: CASSMGQLSNQPQHF. In nucleotides, the CDR3 is TGTGCCAGTAGTATGGGACAGCTTAGCAATCAGCCCCAGCATTTT.

Here the CDR3 DNA reads TGTGCCAGCGAGGACAGGGGCACCGGGGAGCTGTTTTTT. Residues: CASEDRGTGELFF. This rearrangement joins TRBV6-5 to TRBJ2-2; 9 nucleotides align to TRBD1. This CDR3 comprises 13 residues. Germline values: CDR1 MNHEY, CDR2 SVGAGI. The junction had 2 bases not matched to a gene; V was cut back by 8 bases and J by 4 bases.

V usage is TRBV18 and J usage is TRBJ2-7; a weak D match, TRBD1 (6 bases). The V gene lost 2 bases and the J gene lost 6 bases, with 14 bases spanning the gap. The CDR3 extends over 14 amino acids. CDR1 is KGHSH and CDR2 is LQKENI in the germline V gene. Here the CDR3 DNA reads TGTGCCAGCTCACCAACAGGGTCTGGCGCCGAGCAGTACTTC. Translated, it gives CASSPTGSGAEQYF.

The chain carries TRBV29-1 and TRBJ1-5, with D uncertain. V was pared by 5 bases and J by 8 bases, with 16 bases between. The CDR3 is 13 amino acids. The germline CDR1 and CDR2 sequences are SQVTM and ANQGSEA. CDR3 residues: CSVTRSPGEPQHF. DNA of the CDR3: TGCAGCGTTACCCGGAGCCCCGGGGAGCCCCAGCATTTT.

The V gene is TRBV30, the J gene TRBJ1-1; D is unclear. CDR1 and CDR2 from the germline V gene are GTSNPN and SVGIG (reference sequence). CDR3 length: 13 residues. The ends were cut back, 0 bases at V and 1 base at J, with 6 bases in the middle. CDR3 coding DNA: TGTGCCTGGAGTGTATGGGCGAACACTGAAGCTTTCTTT. Translating gives CAWSVWANTEAFF.

This rearrangement joins TRBV28 to TRBJ1-2; 8 bases are a match to TRBD1. This CDR3 region has 14 residues. Trimming took 6 bases from V and 4 from J; bases not matched to a gene: 7. Germline V gives CDR1 MDHEN, CDR2 SYDVKM. The CDR3 region has the DNA TGTGCCAGCAGCTCCGGGACAGGCCTCTATGGCTACACCTTC. Translation gives CASSSGTGLYGYTF.

The chain combines TRBV10-3 with TRBJ1-1; 7 nucleotides match TRBD1. V was pared by 3 bases and J by 1 base, with 5 bases of the junction left unmatched. In germline, CDR1 is ENHRY, CDR2 SYGVKD. The CDR3 sequence is 15 residues long. The CDR3, as DNA: TGTGCCATCAGTGATCGGGGACAGCCGAACACTGAAGCTTTCTTT. Amino acid sequence: CAISDRGQPNTEAFF.

V is TRBV7-3 and J is TRBJ2-3, with 7 bases aligning to TRBD2. J lost 7 bases, V lost 1 base, and 11 bases had no gene match. CDR3 size: 16 residues. Germline assignment: CDR1 SGHTA and CDR2 FQGTGA. CDR3 region: CASSLIPGGPENTQYF. CDR3 DNA sequence: TGTGCCAGCAGCTTAATTCCGGGGGGACCAGAAAATACGCAGTATTTT.

This clone has a handful of counts. The chain couples TRBV18 to TRBJ1-5; 9 bases align to TRBD1. The CDR3 covers 14 residues. From germline, CDR1 is KGHSH and CDR2 LQKENI. Trimming at V came to 3 bases and at J to 5 bases, leaving 2 bases not matched to a gene. In DNA form, the CDR3 reads TGTGCCAGCTCACCCCGGACAGGGGATCAGCCCCAGCATTTT. Its translation: CASSPRTGDQPQHF.

The chain is built from TRBV6-5 and TRBJ2-1; tentatively, D is TRBD1 (6 bases). Germline CDR1 is MNHEY and CDR2 is SVGAGI. The CDR3 totals 14 residues. Between the trimmed V and J ends, which lost 0 bases and 6 bases, there was a span of 9 bases. The CDR3 coding sequence is TGTGCCAGCAGTTACTCCAGGGGCTCCAATGAGCAGTTCTTC. Translating it yields CASSYSRGSNEQFF.

This sequence joins TRBV4-1 and TRBJ2-3; D ambiguous. Between the trimmed V and J ends, which lost 4 bases and 0 bases, there was a span of 17 bases. Germline loops: CDR1 MGHRA, CDR2 YSYEKL. The CDR3 runs 17 residues. The CDR3 DNA reads TGCGCCAGCAGCCCAGGTCCGATAACAAAGAGCACAGATACGCAGTATTTT. Its translation: CASSPGPITKSTDTQYF.

Turning to this clone: The identical CDR3 is also encoded by other nucleotide sequences in the sample. The V and J genes are TRBV7-6 and TRBJ1-2, with TRBD1 as a possible D gene (6 bases). This CDR3 comprises 13 residues. Germline CDR1 and CDR2: SGHVS and FNYEAQ. The V end lost 5 bases, the J end lost 2 bases, and 9 bases lay between the germline ends. CDR3 sequence reads: CASSPDRNYGYTF. The CDR3 coding sequence is TGTGCCAGCAGCCCGGACAGAAACTATGGCTACACCTTC. The whole variable domain, filled in from reference TRBV7-6 and TRBJ1-2, reads GAGVSQSPRYKVTKRGQDVALRCDPISGHVSLYWYRQALGQGPEFLTYFNYEAQQDKSGLPNDRFSAERPEGSISTLTIQRTEQRDSAMYRCASSPDRNYGYTFGSGTRLTVV.

In this sample, this clone turned up once. The rearrangement joins TRBV5-8 to TRBJ2-7, with 7 bases aligning to TRBD1. Looked up from germline, CDR1 is SGHTS and CDR2 is YDEGEE. V lost 1 base, J lost 9 bases, and 7 bases stayed unmatched. There are 13 residues in the CDR3. The CDR3 DNA is TGTGCCAGCAGCTTGAGGACAGGACTTGGGCAGTACTTC. Encoded protein: CASSLRTGLGQYF.

This chain connects TRBV6-6 to TRBJ2-7; tentative D call: TRBD2 (5 bases). Between the trimmed V and J ends, which lost 4 bases and 1 base, there was a span of 14 bases. CDR1 is MNHNY and CDR2 is SVGAGI in the germline V gene (reference sequence). The CDR3 has 15 residues. CDR3 DNA: TGTGCCAGCAGTTTATCCTACGGGATGTCCTACGAGCAGTACTTC. This encodes CASSLSYGMSYEQYF.

The gene calls are TRBV5-6 and TRBJ2-7; D perhaps matches TRBD2 (6 bases). The V gene's germline CDR1 is SGHDT and CDR2 YYEEEE. Trimming stripped 1 base from V and 3 bases from J, with 14 bases between. This CDR3 contains 15 residues. The CDR3 here is CASSLWTGELYEQYF. CDR3 nucleotides: TGTGCCAGCAGCTTGTGGACGGGAGAGCTCTACGAGCAGTACTTC.

The genes are TRBV6-1 and TRBJ2-5; 8 bases match TRBD1. Near its end, the DNA agrees better with TRBJ2-7, so the J call may be wrong. Per germline, CDR1 MNHNS and CDR2 SASEGT. This CDR3 has 15 residues. The CDR3 sequence: CASRAGTGDSYEQYF. CDR3 bases: TGTGCCAGCAGAGCCGGGACAGGAGACTCCTACGAGCAGTACTTC.

The chain couples TRBV2 to TRBJ2-7, with D unresolved. The CDR3 spans 12 residues. V gave up 5 bases and J gave up 3 bases, with 8 bases separating them. In germline, CDR1 is SNHLY, CDR2 FYNNEI. The CDR3 spells CASSTSGYEQYF. The CDR3 bases are TGTGCCAGCAGTACCTCGGGCTACGAGCAGTACTTC. The full variable domain, completed using reference TRBV2 and TRBJ2-7, is EPEVTQTPSHQVTQMGQEVILRCVPISNHLYFYWYRQILGQKVEFLVSFYNNEISEKSEIFDDQFSVERPDGSNFTLKIRSTKLEDSAMYFCASSTSGYEQYFGPGTRLTVT.

The table lists this clone with a few counts. The gene calls are TRBV27 and TRBJ1-2; no reliable D call. This CDR3 is built from 14 residues. The germline V gene encodes CDR1 MNHEY and CDR2 SMNVEV (reference sequence). The germline V and J ends were trimmed by 6 bases and 4 bases, with 15 bases remaining between them. CDR3 region: CASSTQRRVYGYTF. CDR3 coding DNA: TGTGCCAGCAGCACCCAGCGGAGGGTCTATGGCTACACCTTC.

The V and J genes are TRBV5-1 and TRBJ2-3; 14 bases map to TRBD2. CDR3 size: 17 residues. Looked up from germline, CDR1 is SGHRS and CDR2 is YFSETQ. V dropped 3 bases and J dropped 3; count of bases not matched to a gene: 6. The CDR3 loop reads CASSSTGTSGGTDTQYF. The CDR3, as DNA: TGCGCCAGCAGCTCCACCGGGACTAGCGGGGGTACAGATACGCAGTATTTT.

The V call is TRBV5-1, the J call TRBJ2-3, with D maybe TRBD1 (6 bases). V lost 4 bases and J 2 bases, leaving 17 bases between the germline ends. CDR1 is SGHRS, CDR2 YFSETQ, per germline. The CDR3 covers 16 residues. CDR3 amino acids: CASSDGQRQTTDTQYF. CDR3 DNA sequence: TGCGCCAGCAGCGACGGACAGAGGCAAACCACAGATACGCAGTATTTT.

The chain joins TRBV4-2 to TRBJ2-1; the match to TRBD2 covers 9 bases. V was clipped by 4 bases and J by 8 bases; unmatched bases: 6. Germline V gene lookup returns CDR1 LGHNA and CDR2 YNFKEQ. The CDR3 consists of 14 residues. The CDR3 nucleotides read TGTGCCAGCAGCCTAAGGAGGACTAGCGATGAGCAGTTCTTC. Translated: CASSLRRTSDEQFF.

The chain recombines TRBV5-4 with TRBJ2-1; 10 positions match TRBD2. Losses at the gene ends were 4 bases for V and 6 bases for J; bases not matched to a gene: 7. Per germline, CDR1 SGHNT and CDR2 YYREEE (reference sequence). This CDR3 comprises 15 residues. In nucleotides, the CDR3 is TGTGCCAGCAGCACACCGGGACTAGCGCGCAATGAGCAGTTCTTC. It yields the protein CASSTPGLARNEQFF.

DNA for the CDR3: TGTGCCAGTAGAAGCTTCATCGGGGGGGCCAACGTCCTGACTTTC. This translates into CASRSFIGGANVLTF. V and J are TRBV19 and TRBJ2-6; D gene ambiguous. CDR3 length: 15 amino acids. V lost 6 bases and J lost 4, with 13 bases in between. Germline V gives CDR1 LNHDA, CDR2 SQIVND (reference sequence). Drawing the rest from reference TRBV19 and TRBJ2-6, the complete variable domain is DGGITQSPKYLFRKEGQNVTLSCEQNLNHDAMYWYRQDPGQGLRLIYYSQIVNDFQKGDIAEGYSVSREKKESFPLTVTSAQKNPTAFYLCASRSFIGGANVLTFGAGSRLTVL.